A single sample is the source of the 10 T cell receptor beta chains below, sequenced in a study of beta chain features in type 1 diabetes. As every portion of the isolated RNA was reverse transcribed, the sequencing read expressed TCRB transcripts. Method: immunoSEQ multiplex PCR; TCRdb's copy keeps in-frame clones and lacks some. In the table there are about 330,000 clones, 9.5% to 12% of which are singletons. Sequenced sample: naive CD4+ T cells from blood. The receptors here all came from a woman under 40 in good health.

The chain carries TRBV6-1 and TRBJ1-5; 12 nucleotides line up with TRBD1. This CDR3 is built from 15 residues. Germline V CDR1 and CDR2: MNHNS, SASEGT. Trimming removed 6 bases from V and 2 bases from J; junction bases left unmatched: 2. CDR3 in amino acids: CASRGQGAGNQPQHF. In DNA form, the CDR3 reads TGTGCCAGCAGGGGACAGGGGGCAGGCAATCAGCCCCAGCATTTT.

This clone showed up just a few times. V usage is TRBV7-2 and J usage is TRBJ2-5, with 8 bases matching TRBD2. CDR3 length: 14 amino acids. After removal of 5 bases from V and 2 bases from J, the junction contained 4 bases not matched to a gene. Germline CDR1 and CDR2: SGHTA and FQGNSA. CDR3 region: CASSLGLVQETQYF. CDR3 coding DNA: TGTGCCAGCAGCCTGGGACTAGTTCAAGAGACCCAGTACTTC.

This clone occurred a few times. The rearrangement uses TRBV6-6 and TRBJ2-7; 10 bases are a match to TRBD1. Germline-derived CDR1 and CDR2 are MNHNY and SVGAGI (reference sequence). The CDR3 sequence is 15 residues long. The V segment lost 6 bases and the J segment 2 bases; nucleotides outside the gene matches: 7. The DNA of the CDR3 is TGTGCCAGCAGAAATCTTGACAGGGGGCCCTACGAGCAGTACTTC. It translates to CASRNLDRGPYEQYF.

J is TRBJ1-5 and V is TRBV18; D is unclear. The germline V and J ends were trimmed by 5 bases and 0 bases, with 14 bases remaining between them. Germline CDR1 KGHSH, CDR2 LQKENI. The CDR3 has 16 residues. CDR3 sequence reads: CASSSTELDSNQPQHF. CDR3 in DNA: TGTGCCAGCTCATCCACCGAGCTTGATAGCAATCAGCCCCAGCATTTT. The complete variable domain, with remaining parts taken from reference TRBV18 and TRBJ1-5, reads NAGVMQNPRHLVRRRGQEARLRCSPMKGHSHVYWYRQLPEEGLKFMVYLQKENIIDESGMPKERFSAEFPKEGPSILRIQQVVRGDSAAYFCASSSTELDSNQPQHFGDGTRLSIL.

The rearrangement links TRBV7-8 to TRBJ2-1, with 7 bases lining up with TRBD1. The CDR3 runs to 15 residues. Germline V CDR1 and CDR2: SGHVS, FQNEAQ. Trimming cost V 5 bases and J 0 bases; bases outside gene matches: 4. CDR3 nucleotide sequence: TGTGCCAGCAGCATAGGACAGGCCTCCTACAATGAGCAGTTCTTC. Translated, it gives CASSIGQASYNEQFF.

This chain joins TRBV18 and TRBJ2-7; D might be TRBD2 (5 bases). V was shortened by 3 bases and J by 0 bases, with 9 bases between the two germline ends. The length of the CDR3 is 14 residues. CDR1 KGHSH and CDR2 LQKENI come from the germline V gene. The CDR3 bases are TGTGCCAGCTCACCGGCTGGGAGCTCCTACGAGCAGTACTTC. Translating it yields CASSPAGSSYEQYF.

This clone was observed a handful of times. V and J are TRBV5-1 and TRBJ2-5; the D is unclear. This CDR3 is built from 14 residues. Trimming stripped 0 bases from V and 3 bases from J, with 9 bases between. Germline V CDR1 and CDR2: SGHRS, YFSETQ. CDR3 protein: CASSLGAVEETQYF. The CDR3 DNA is TGCGCCAGCAGCTTGGGGGCCGTAGAAGAGACCCAGTACTTC.

The chain joins TRBV4-2 to TRBJ2-7; the D gene is possibly TRBD2 (5 bases). Germline V gives CDR1 LGHNA, CDR2 YNFKEQ. V was shortened by 3 bases and J by 5 bases, with 5 bases between the two germline ends. The CDR3 extends over 11 amino acids. Here the CDR3 DNA reads TGTGCCAGCAGCCAGAGGGACGAGCAGTACTTC. This sequence encodes CASSQRDEQYF.

A few counts support this clone. J is TRBJ2-3 and V is TRBV6-1, with D possibly matching TRBD2 (6 bases). This CDR3 is 15 amino acids long. V dropped 3 bases and J dropped 2 bases, with 12 bases sitting between them. Germline CDR1 MNHNS, CDR2 SASEGT. CDR3 region: CASSDSQDYTDTQYF. As DNA, the CDR3 is TGTGCCAGCAGTGACTCGCAGGACTACACAGATACGCAGTATTTT.

This clone has a handful of counts. The chain carries TRBV28 and TRBJ2-1; D gene ambiguous. This CDR3 contains 14 residues. Trimming removed 2 bases at V and 1 base at J, with 6 bases between. Germline CDR1 and CDR2: MDHEN and SYDVKM. In DNA form, the CDR3 reads TGTGCCAGCAGTTTACTGTCGTCCTACAATGAGCAGTTCTTC. Translated: CASSLLSSYNEQFF.